This T cell receptor (beta chain) was sequenced in a study of lymphopenia after photon versus proton radiotherapy. Study findings and constraints: Relative stability marked proton patients; photon patients lost diversity and naive cells.

The CDR3 sequence is 13 residues long. In regard to this clone: Its antigen is as yet unknown.

The method was immunoSEQ multiplex PCR; TCRdb's version includes in-frame clones alone and lacks a portion of them. The sample contains 150,000 to 200,000 clones, more than 85% of which appear only once. The chain combines TRBV21-1 with TRBJ1-4; TRBD1 is taken as the D call from the table, unchecked against the DNA. TRBV21-1 is designated a pseudogene. This TCR was sampled from a man between 45 and 60 years old with gastric cancer. Sequences were derived from peripheral blood, sampled from a patient treated with photon-based radiotherapy. The CDR3 sequence is CASSGTGGEKLFF. The CDR3 nucleotides read TGTGCCAGCAGCGGGACAGGCGGCGAAAAACTGTTTTTT.